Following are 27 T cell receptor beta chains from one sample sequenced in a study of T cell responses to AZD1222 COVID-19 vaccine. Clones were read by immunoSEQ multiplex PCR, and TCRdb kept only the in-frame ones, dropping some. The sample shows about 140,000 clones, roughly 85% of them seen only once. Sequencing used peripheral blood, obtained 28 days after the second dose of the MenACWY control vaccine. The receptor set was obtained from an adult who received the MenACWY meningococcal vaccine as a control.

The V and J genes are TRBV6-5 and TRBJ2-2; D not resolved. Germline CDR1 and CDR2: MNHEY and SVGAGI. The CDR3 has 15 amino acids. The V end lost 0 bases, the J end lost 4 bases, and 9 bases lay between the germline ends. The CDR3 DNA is TGTGCCAGCAGTTACTCGACATGGGCCACCGGGGAGCTGTTTTTT. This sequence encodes CASSYSTWATGELFF.

In DNA form, the CDR3 reads TGCGCCAGCAGCCAAGCCCCCGGGACAGCAGTTGAAGCTTTCTTT. Protein sequence: CASSQAPGTAVEAFF. The chain has TRBV4-1 and TRBJ1-1, with 7 positions matching TRBD1. Unmatched junction bases numbered 9, after V lost 1 base and J lost 7 bases. Germline lookup yields CDR1 MGHRA and CDR2 YSYEKL. The CDR3 totals 15 residues.

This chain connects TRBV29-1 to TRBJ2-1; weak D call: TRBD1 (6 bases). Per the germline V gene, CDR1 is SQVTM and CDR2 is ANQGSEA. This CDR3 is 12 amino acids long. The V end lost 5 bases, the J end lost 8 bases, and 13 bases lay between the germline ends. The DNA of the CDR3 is TGCAGCGTTTTACAGGGCAGGGATGAGCAGTTCTTC. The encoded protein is CSVLQGRDEQFF.

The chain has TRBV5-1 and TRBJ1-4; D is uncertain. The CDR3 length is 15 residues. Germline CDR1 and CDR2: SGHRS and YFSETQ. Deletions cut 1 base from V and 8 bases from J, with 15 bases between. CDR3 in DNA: TGCGCCAGCAGCTTGCGGTCGGGCCCGGGGGAAAAACTGTTTTTT. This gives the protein CASSLRSGPGEKLFF.

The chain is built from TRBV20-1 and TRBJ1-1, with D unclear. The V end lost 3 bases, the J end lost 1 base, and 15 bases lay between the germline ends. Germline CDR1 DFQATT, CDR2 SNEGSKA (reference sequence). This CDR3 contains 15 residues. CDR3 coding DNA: TGCAGTGCTAGTGGTCCGTTGCTACCGAACACTGAAGCTTTCTTT. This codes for CSASGPLLPNTEAFF.

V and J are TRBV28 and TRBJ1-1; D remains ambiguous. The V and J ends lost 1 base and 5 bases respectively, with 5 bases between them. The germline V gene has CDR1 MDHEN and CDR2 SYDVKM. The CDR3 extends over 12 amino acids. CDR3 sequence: CASSLYGTEAFF. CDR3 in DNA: TGTGCCAGCAGTTTATATGGGACTGAAGCTTTCTTT.

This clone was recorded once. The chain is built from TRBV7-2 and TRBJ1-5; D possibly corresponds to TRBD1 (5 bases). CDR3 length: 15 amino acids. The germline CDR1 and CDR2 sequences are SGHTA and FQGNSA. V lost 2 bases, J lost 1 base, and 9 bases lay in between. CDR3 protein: CASSLSGKSNQPQHF. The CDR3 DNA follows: TGTGCCAGCAGCTTATCAGGGAAAAGCAATCAGCCCCAGCATTTT.

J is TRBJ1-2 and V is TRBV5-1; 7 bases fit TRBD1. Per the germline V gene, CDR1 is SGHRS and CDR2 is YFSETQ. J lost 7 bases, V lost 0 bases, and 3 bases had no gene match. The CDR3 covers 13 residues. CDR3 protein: CASSLAGGSGYTF. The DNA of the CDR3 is TGCGCCAGCAGCTTGGCAGGGGGGAGTGGCTACACCTTC.

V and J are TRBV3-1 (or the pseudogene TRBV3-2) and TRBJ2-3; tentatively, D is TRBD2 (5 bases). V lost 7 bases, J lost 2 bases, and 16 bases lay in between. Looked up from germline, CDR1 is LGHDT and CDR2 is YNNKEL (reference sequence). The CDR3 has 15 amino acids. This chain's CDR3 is CASTAGLGITDTQYF. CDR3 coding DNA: TGTGCCAGCACTGCGGGCTTGGGCATCACAGATACGCAGTATTTT.

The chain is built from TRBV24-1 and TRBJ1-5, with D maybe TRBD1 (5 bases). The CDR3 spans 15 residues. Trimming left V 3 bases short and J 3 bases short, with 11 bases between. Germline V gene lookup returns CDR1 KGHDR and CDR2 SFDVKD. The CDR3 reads CATSDPGSDNQPQHF. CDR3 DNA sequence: TGTGCCACCAGTGATCCAGGGAGTGACAATCAGCCCCAGCATTTT.

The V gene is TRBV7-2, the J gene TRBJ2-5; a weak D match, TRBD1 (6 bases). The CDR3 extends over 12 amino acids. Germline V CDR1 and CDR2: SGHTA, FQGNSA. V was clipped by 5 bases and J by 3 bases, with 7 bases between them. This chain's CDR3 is CASSRDKETQYF. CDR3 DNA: TGTGCCAGCAGCCGGGACAAAGAGACCCAGTACTTC.

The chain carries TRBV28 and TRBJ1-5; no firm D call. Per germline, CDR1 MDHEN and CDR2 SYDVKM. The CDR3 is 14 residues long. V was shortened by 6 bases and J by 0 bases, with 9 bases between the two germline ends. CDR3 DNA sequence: TGTGCCAGCAGGGGTGGTATTAGCAATCAGCCCCAGCATTTT. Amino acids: CASRGGISNQPQHF.

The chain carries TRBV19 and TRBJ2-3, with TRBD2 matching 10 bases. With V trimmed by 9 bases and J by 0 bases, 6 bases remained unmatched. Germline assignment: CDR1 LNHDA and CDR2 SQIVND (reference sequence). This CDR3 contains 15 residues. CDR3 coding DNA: TGTGCCAGCACCGGGACTAGCGTTAGCACAGATACGCAGTATTTT. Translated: CASTGTSVSTDTQYF.

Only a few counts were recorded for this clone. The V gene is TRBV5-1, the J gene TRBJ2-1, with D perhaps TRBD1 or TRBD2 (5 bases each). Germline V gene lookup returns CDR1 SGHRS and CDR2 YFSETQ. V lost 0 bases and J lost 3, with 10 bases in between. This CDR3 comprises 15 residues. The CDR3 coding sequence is TGCGCCAGCAGCTTGGTGGGGACCGTCTACAATGAGCAGTTCTTC. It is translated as CASSLVGTVYNEQFF.

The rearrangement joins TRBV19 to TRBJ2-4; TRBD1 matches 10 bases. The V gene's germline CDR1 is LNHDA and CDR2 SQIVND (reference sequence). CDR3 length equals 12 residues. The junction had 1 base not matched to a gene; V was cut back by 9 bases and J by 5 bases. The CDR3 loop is CASGTGENIQYF. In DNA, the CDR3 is TGTGCCAGCGGGACAGGGGAAAACATTCAGTACTTC.

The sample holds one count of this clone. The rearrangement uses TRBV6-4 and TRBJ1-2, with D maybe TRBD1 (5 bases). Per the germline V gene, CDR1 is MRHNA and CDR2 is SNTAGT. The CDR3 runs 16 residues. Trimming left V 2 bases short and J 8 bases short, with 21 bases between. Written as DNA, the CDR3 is TGTGCCAGCAGTGACCCGATGAGGCAGGGATTGAGGGGCTACACCTTC. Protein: CASSDPMRQGLRGYTF.

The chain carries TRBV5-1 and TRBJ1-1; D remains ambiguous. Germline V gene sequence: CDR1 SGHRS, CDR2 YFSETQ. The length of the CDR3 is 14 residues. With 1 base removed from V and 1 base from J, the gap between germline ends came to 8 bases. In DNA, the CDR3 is TGCGCCAGCAGCTTGAGGGCCGCGAACACTGAAGCTTTCTTT. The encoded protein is CASSLRAANTEAFF.

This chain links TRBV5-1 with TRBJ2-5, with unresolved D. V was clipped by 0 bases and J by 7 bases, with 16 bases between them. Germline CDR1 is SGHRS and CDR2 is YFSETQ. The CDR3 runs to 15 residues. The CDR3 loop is CASSLGFRDLGTQYF. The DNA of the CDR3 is TGCGCCAGCAGCTTGGGGTTTAGGGATCTGGGGACCCAGTACTTC.

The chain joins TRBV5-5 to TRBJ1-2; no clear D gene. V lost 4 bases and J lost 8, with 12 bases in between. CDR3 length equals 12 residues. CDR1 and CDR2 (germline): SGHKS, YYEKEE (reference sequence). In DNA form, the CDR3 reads TGTGCCAGCAGCAGTTGGACTCTCGGCTACACCTTC. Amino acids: CASSSWTLGYTF.

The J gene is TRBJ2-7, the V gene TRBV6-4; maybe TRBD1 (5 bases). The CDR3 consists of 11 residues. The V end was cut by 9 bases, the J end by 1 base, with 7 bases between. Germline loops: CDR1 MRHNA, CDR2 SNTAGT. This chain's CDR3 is CASRGSYEQYV. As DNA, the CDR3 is TGTGCCAGTAGGGGATCCTACGAGCAGTACGTC.

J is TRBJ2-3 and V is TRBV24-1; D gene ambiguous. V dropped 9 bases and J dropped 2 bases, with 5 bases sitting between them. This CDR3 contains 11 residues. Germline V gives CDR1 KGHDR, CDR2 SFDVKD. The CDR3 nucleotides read TGTGCCACCGGTTTCACAGATACGCAGTATTTT. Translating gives CATGFTDTQYF.

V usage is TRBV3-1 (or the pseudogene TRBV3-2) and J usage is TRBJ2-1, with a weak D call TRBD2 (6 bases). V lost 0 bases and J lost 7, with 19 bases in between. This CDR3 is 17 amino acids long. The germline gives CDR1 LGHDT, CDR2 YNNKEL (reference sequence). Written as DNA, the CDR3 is TGTGCCAGCAGCCAAGATTTGGAGGGAGCGGAATCGAATGAGCAGTTCTTC. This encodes CASSQDLEGAESNEQFF.

CDR3 coding DNA: TGTGCCAGCAGTCCGGACAGGGTTTTCGGGGAGCTGTTTTTT. Translated, it gives CASSPDRVFGELFF. V and J are TRBV5-4 and TRBJ2-2, with 8 bases aligning to TRBD1. This CDR3 has 14 residues. Per germline, CDR1 SGHNT and CDR2 YYREEE (reference sequence). With V trimmed by 5 bases and J by 7 bases, 7 bases remained unmatched.

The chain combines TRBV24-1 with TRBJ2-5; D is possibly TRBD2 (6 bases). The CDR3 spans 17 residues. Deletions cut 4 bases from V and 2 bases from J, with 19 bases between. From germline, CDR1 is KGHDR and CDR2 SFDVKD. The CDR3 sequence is CATSDPVGGEQQETQYF. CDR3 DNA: TGTGCCACCAGTGACCCGGTGGGCGGGGAACAGCAAGAGACCCAGTACTTC.

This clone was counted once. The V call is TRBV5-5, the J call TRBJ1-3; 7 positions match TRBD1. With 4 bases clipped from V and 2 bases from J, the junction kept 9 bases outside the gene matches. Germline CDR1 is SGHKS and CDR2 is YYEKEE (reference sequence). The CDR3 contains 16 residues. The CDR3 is CASSTAPTGAGNTIYF. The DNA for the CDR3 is TGTGCCAGCAGCACGGCTCCCACAGGGGCTGGAAACACCATATATTTT.

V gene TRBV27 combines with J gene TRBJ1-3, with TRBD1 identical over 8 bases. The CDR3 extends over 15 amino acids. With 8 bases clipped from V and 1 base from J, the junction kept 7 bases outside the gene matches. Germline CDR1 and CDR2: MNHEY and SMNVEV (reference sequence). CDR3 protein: CASSGQGISGNTIYF. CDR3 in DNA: TGTGCCAGCTCCGGACAGGGTATATCTGGAAACACCATATATTTT.

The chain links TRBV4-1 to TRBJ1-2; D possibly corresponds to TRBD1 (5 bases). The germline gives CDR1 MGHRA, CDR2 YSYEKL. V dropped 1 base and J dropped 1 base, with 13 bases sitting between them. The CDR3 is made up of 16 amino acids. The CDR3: CASSQVGVGLNYGYTF. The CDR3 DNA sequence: TGCGCCAGCAGCCAAGTAGGGGTGGGCCTTAACTATGGCTACACCTTC.